This TCR beta chain was sequenced for a study of molecular identifiers for immune sequencing clone quantification. CDR1 MNHEY and CDR2 SVGEGT come from the germline V gene. The CDR3 covers 17 residues. V gave up 2 bases and J gave up 0 bases, with 16 bases separating them. This clonotype was seen ten or more times. Its antigen is unknown. Generation of bulk TCR libraries relied on previously described methods and listed TCR primers. Via MiXCR, TCRdb re-called the PCR reads, giving one row per CDR3 protein. The sample yields tens of thousands of distinct CDR3 sequences, roughly 18% seen once. General study results and limits: Among effectors, clones above 20 RNA copies held over 97% of molecules; among naive cells, under 1%. Barcodes shared by identical TCR molecules could lead to underestimated sizes of highly expanded clones.

Naive CD8 library inputs spanned about 17,000 to 1,000,000 sorted cells and 10%, 30% or 50% RNA. Sequencing used naive CD8+ T cells from blood, with Jurkat cell RNA spiked in. Subset here: FACS-sorted CD8+CD4-CCR7+CD45RA+ naive T cells. The clonotype originates from a human donor in good health. Some libraries in this study had Jurkat cell RNA spiked in. The J gene is TRBJ1-1, the V gene TRBV6-2 or TRBV6-3; D unclear. The CDR3 DNA is TGTGCCAGCAGTTACAGGTTGAGGGTTAATTTGAACACTGAAGCTTTCTTT. This translates into CASSYRLRVNLNTEAFF.